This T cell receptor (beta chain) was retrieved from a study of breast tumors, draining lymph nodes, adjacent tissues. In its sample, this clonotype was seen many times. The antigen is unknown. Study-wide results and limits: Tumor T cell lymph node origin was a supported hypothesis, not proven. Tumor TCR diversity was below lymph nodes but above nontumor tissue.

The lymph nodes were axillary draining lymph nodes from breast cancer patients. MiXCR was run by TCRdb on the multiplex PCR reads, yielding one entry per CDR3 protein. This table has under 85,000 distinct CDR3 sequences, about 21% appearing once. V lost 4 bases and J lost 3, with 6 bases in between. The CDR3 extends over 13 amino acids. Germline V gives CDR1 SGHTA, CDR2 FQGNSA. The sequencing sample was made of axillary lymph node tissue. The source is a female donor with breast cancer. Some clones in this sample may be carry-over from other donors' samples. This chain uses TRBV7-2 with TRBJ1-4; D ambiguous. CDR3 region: CASSSEANEKLFF. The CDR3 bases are TGTGCCAGCAGCTCCGAAGCTAATGAAAAACTGTTTTTT.